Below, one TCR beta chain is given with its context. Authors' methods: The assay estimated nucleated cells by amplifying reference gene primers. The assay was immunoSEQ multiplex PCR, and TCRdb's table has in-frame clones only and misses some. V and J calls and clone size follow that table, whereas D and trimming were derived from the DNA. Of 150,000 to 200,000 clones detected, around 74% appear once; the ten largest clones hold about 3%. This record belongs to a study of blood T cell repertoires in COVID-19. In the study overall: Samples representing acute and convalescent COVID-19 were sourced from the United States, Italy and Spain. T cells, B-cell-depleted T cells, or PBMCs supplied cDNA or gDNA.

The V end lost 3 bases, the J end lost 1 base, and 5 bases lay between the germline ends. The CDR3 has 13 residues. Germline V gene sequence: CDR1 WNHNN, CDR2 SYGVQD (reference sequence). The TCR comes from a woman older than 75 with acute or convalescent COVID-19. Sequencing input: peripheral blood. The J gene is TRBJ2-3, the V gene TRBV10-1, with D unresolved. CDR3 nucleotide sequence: TGCGCCAGCAGTGACCGTGGCACAGATACGCAGTATTTT. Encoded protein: CASSDRGTDTQYF.